These 5 T cell receptor beta chains were sequenced from one sample in a study of CD8 T cells in Susac syndrome. Random hexamers were used to reverse transcribe an amount of roughly 0.45 to 1 ug RNA. TCRdb used MiXCR to reprocess the immunoSEQ multiplex PCR reads, holding one entry per CDR3 protein. Here the sample spans more than 200,000 distinct CDR3 sequences, about 93% being singletons. Sequences were obtained from CD8+ T cells from PBMCs. The source of these receptors is a human donor with multiple sclerosis.

V and J are TRBV4-1 and TRBJ2-7; D gene uncertain. The CDR3 extends over 12 amino acids. Per germline, CDR1 MGHRA and CDR2 YSYEKL. V was cut by 0 bases and J by 6 bases, with 6 bases left in between. As DNA, the CDR3 is TGCGCCAGCAGCCAAGAACGTGGCGAGCAGTACTTC. It yields the protein CASSQERGEQYF.

The chain uses TRBV13 and TRBJ2-1, with D unresolved. The germline V gene has CDR1 PRHDT and CDR2 FYEKMQ (reference sequence). The CDR3 runs to 12 residues. V was pared by 4 bases and J by 8 bases, with 9 bases between. DNA of the CDR3: TGTGCCAGCAGCTCGTCCCTCCATGAGCAGTTCTTC. Its translation: CASSSSLHEQFF.

This sequence joins TRBV4-1 and TRBJ1-1; a possible D gene is TRBD1 (6 bases). This CDR3 comprises 14 residues. V shed 2 bases and J shed 3 bases, with 10 bases lying between them. Germline CDR1 and CDR2: MGHRA and YSYEKL. Written as DNA, the CDR3 is TGCGCCAGCAGCCAAACAAGGACAGACACTGAAGCTTTCTTT. Amino acids: CASSQTRTDTEAFF.

The chain employs TRBV3-1 and TRBJ1-2; a possible D gene is TRBD1 (6 bases). The V and J ends lost 0 bases and 4 bases respectively, with 12 bases between them. The CDR3 is 15 residues long. CDR1 is LGHDT and CDR2 is YNNKEL in the germline V gene (reference sequence). The CDR3 region has the DNA TGTGCCAGCAGCCAAGAAGGGGAGGGGGTCTATGGCTACACCTTC. It codes for CASSQEGEGVYGYTF.

This sequence joins TRBV7-3 and TRBJ2-3, with D hard to call. The CDR3 covers 14 residues. Germline assignment: CDR1 SGHTA and CDR2 FQGTGA. Trimming removed 1 base at V and 1 base at J, with 6 bases between. CDR3 nucleotide sequence: TGTGCCAGCAGCTTAAATGGCGGCACAGATACGCAGTATTTT. As protein: CASSLNGGTDTQYF. The full variable domain, rest sourced from reference TRBV7-3 and TRBJ2-3, is GAGVSQTPSNKVTEKGKYVELRCDPISGHTALYWYRQSLGQGPEFLIYFQGTGAADDSGLPNDRFFAVRPEGSVSTLKIQRTERGDSAVYLCASSLNGGTDTQYFGPGTRLTVL.